Below are 2 T cell receptor beta chains sequenced from a single sample in a study of technical replicates of blood from a few donors listed by TCRdb under 2017. The library came from the immunoSEQ multiplex PCR assay. This immuneACCESS table, as held by TCRdb, lists in-frame sequences with V and J called but not all clones. Of the missing ones, under half trace to an unresolved V gene in checked studies; the others have no known cause. The sample yields under 85,000 clones; around 88% were counted once. Of the sample, roughly 5.1% is held by the ten largest clones. The sequencing sample was made of PBMCs. The receptors stem from a human donor in good health. Some clones in this sample may be carry-over from other donors' samples.

The V and J genes are TRBV7-6 and TRBJ2-2; D may be TRBD1 (5 bases). V was shortened by 5 bases and J by 6 bases, with 16 bases between the two germline ends. The CDR3 is 15 residues long. The V gene's germline CDR1 is SGHVS and CDR2 FNYEAQ. CDR3 region: CASSAIGVRAGELFF. DNA of the CDR3: TGTGCCAGCAGCGCCATAGGGGTCCGAGCCGGGGAGCTGTTTTTT.

The chain uses TRBV2 and TRBJ2-5, with TRBD2 identical over 8 bases. Germline V gene data show CDR1 as SNHLY and CDR2 as FYNNEI. The CDR3 runs 15 residues. V lost 2 bases to trimming and J lost 1 base; unmatched junction nucleotides: 3. The CDR3 DNA reads as TGTGCCAGCAGTGAATGGACTAGCAGCCAAGAGACCCAGTACTTC. It encodes CASSEWTSSQETQYF.